This T cell receptor (beta chain) was obtained from a study of response to subunit inactivated influenza vaccine. Study-wide results and caveats: Each seasonal influenza vaccination recruits few new T cells, the authors suggested.

Per germline, CDR1 ENHRY and CDR2 SYGVKD. The CDR3 covers 14 residues. Trimming cost V 6 bases and J 4 bases, with 13 bases left between them. This clonotype was picked up a small number of times. Its cognate antigen is unknown. TCRdb passed the RT-PCR reads through MiXCR, listing each CDR3 protein once. The table has a few hundred thousand distinct CDR3 sequences, around 22% seen once. The chain links TRBV10-3 to TRBJ2-1; D ambiguous. Here the sequenced sample was PBMCs from blood, taken less than 22 months after vaccination. The TCR comes from a man aged 50 to 75 who received an inactivated influenza vaccine. CDR3 sequence (DNA): TGTGCCATCAGCGGTGGCACATCGTACAATGAGCAGTTCTTC. Residues: CAISGGTSYNEQFF.